Listed here is a single T cell receptor (beta chain). With 3 bases removed from V and 2 bases from J, the gap between germline ends came to 4 bases. CDR1 and CDR2 (germline): SGHKS, YYEKEE (reference sequence). This CDR3 region has 12 residues. This record comes from a study of control samples from healthy donors and cancer patients. Clones were read by immunoSEQ multiplex PCR, and TCRdb kept only the in-frame ones, dropping some. This table holds 45,000 to 60,000 clones, about nine tenths found once. The receptor was derived from a man aged 55 to 69 with head and neck cancer. Specimen: PBMCs. V gene TRBV5-5 combines with J gene TRBJ2-3; unclear D gene. CDR3 in DNA: TGTGCCAGCAGCTCAATCACAGATACGCAGTATTTT. Encoded protein: CASSSITDTQYF.